This T cell receptor (beta chain) was documented in a study of T cells in Graves' hyperthyroidism and ophthalmopathy. Study-wide findings and caveats: Stable hyperthyroidism was told apart from ophthalmopathy by a model built on 13 V-J features. Most thyroid clonotypes that were expanded above 0.001 also turned up in blood.

The CDR3 regions of TCR beta were amplified from RNA transcripts. The TCR CDR3 was amplified in a first-round RT-PCR using the HTBI primer set. TCRdb re-called the multiplex PCR reads through MiXCR, storing one row per CDR3 protein. The data show more than 550,000 distinct CDR3 sequences, approximately 19% seen once. The germline V gene encodes CDR1 KGHSH and CDR2 LQKENI. V was shortened by 8 bases and J by 3 bases, with 13 bases between the two germline ends. The CDR3 loop spans 13 amino acids. At least ten counts were recorded for this clonotype. Its specificity is unknown. The rearrangement links TRBV18 to TRBJ2-5, with a tentative D call TRBD2 (5 bases). Sequenced sample: blood. The receptor was isolated from a woman between 45 and 60 years old with Graves' hyperthyroidism that later progressed to Graves' ophthalmopathy. The CDR3 spells CASTGGAKETQYF. DNA of the CDR3: TGTGCCAGCACCGGAGGCGCAAAAGAGACCCAGTACTTC.